This T cell receptor beta chain was documented in a study of blood T cells in healthy people across ages. As concerns this clonotype: The junction departs from germline at one end; a sequencing error may be responsible.

The CDR3 extends over 15 amino acids. Germline CDR1 reads SGHDT; CDR2 reads YYEEEE. Next came a second PCR, run for about 7 to 12 cycles, which used a sample-barcoded 5' primer along with a J-beta primer mix. Via MiXCR, TCRdb re-called the 5' RACE reads, giving one row per CDR3 protein. The sample includes under 1,000,000 distinct CDR3 sequences, 46% of them seen just once. The clonotype originates from a man aged 80 or over in good health. V is TRBV5-6 and J is TRBJ2-7; D not resolved. Specimen: blood. CDR3 loop: CASSLEYEFSYEQYF. CDR3 bases: TGCGCCAGCAGCTTGGAGTACGAGTTCTCCTACGAGCAGTACTTC.